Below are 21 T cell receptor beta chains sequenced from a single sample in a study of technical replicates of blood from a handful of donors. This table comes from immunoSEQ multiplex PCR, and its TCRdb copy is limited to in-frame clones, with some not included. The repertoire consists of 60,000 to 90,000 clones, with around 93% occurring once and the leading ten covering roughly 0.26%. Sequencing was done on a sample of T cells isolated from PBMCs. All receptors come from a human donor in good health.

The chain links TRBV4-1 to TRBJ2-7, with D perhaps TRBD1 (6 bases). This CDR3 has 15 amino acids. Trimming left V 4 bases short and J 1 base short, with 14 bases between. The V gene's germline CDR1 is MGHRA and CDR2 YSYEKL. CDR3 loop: CASSLTGKRSYEQYF. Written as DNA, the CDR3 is TGCGCCAGCAGCCTTACAGGGAAGAGGTCCTACGAGCAGTACTTC.

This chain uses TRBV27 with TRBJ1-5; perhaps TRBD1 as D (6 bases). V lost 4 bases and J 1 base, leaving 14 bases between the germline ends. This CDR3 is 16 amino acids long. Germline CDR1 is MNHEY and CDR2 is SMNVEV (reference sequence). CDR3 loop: CASSYRQGGSNQPQHF. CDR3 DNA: TGTGCCAGCAGTTACCGACAAGGGGGAAGCAATCAGCCCCAGCATTTT.

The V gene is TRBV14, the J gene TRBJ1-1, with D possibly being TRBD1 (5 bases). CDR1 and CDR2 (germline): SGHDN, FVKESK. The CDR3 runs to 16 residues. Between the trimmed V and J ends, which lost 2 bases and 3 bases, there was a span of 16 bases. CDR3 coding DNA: TGTGCCAGCAGCCAACCTAAATCGGACATTGACACTGAAGCTTTCTTT. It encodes CASSQPKSDIDTEAFF.

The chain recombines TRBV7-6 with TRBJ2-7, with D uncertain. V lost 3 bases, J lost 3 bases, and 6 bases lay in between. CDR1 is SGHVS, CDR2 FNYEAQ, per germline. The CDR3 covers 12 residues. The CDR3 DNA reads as TGTGCCAGCAGCTTTACAAGCTACGAGCAGTACTTC. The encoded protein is CASSFTSYEQYF.

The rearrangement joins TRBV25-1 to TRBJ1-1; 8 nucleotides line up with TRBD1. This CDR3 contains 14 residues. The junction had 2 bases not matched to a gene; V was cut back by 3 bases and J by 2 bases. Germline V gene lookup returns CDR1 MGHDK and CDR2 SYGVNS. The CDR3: CASSEGQENTEAFF. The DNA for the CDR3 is TGTGCCAGCAGTGAGGGACAGGAAAACACTGAAGCTTTCTTT.

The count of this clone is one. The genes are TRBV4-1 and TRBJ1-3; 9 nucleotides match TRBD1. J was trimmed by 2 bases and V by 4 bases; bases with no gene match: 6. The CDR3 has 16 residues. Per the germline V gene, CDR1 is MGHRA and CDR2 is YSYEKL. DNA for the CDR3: TGCGCCAGCAGCCCCCCTGGGACAGGGACTGGAAACACCATATATTTT. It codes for CASSPPGTGTGNTIYF.

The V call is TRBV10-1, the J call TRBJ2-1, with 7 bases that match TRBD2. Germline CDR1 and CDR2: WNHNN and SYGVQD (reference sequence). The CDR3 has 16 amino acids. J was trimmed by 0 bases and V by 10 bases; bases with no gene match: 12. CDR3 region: CATSGKRGSSYNEQFF. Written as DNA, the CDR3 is TGCGCCACCTCCGGGAAGCGGGGTAGCTCCTACAATGAGCAGTTCTTC.

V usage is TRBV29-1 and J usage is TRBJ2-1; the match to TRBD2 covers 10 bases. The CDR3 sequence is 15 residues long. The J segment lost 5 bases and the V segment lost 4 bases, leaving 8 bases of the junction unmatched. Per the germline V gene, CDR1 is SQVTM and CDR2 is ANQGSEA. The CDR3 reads CSVVTSGMDHNEQFF. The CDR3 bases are TGCAGCGTTGTAACTAGCGGGATGGACCACAATGAGCAGTTCTTC.

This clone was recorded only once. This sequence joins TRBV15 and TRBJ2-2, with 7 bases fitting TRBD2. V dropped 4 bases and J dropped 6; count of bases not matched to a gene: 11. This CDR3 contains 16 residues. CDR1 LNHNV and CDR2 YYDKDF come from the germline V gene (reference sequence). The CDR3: CATSTRRTSTSGELFF. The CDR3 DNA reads TGTGCCACCAGCACCAGACGGACTAGTACCTCCGGGGAGCTGTTTTTT.

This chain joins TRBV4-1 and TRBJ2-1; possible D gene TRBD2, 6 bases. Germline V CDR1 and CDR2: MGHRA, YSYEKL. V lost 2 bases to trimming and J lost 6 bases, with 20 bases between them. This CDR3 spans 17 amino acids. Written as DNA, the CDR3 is TGCGCCAGCAGCCAATATCTAGGAAGGCGGGACTTCAATGAGCAGTTCTTC. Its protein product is CASSQYLGRRDFNEQFF.

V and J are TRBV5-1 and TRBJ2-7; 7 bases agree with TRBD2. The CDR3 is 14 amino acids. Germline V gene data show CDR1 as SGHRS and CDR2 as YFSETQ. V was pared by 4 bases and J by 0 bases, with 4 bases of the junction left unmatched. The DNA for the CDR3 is TGCGCCAGCAGCCAACCTAGCGGCTCCTACGAGCAGTACTTC. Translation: CASSQPSGSYEQYF.

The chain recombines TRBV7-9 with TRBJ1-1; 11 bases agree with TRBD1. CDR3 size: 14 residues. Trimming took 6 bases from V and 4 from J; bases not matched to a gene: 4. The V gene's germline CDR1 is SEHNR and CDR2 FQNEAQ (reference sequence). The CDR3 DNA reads TGTGCCAGCAGAGGACAGGGGGCGGGCACTGAAGCTTTCTTT. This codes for CASRGQGAGTEAFF.

This CDR3 reads CASSFAFRDSNYEQYF. The DNA for the CDR3 is TGTGCCAGCAGTTTTGCCTTCCGGGACAGCAATTACGAGCAGTACTTC. The chain carries TRBV28 and TRBJ2-7; 7 bases match TRBD1. V was pared by 3 bases and J by 4 bases, with 12 bases of the junction left unmatched. The CDR3 has 16 amino acids. Germline values: CDR1 MDHEN, CDR2 SYDVKM.

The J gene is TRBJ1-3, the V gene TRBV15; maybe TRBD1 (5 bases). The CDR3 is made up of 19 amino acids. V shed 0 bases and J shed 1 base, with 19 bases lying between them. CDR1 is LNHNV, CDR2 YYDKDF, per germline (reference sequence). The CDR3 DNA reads TGTGCCACCAGCAGAGATCTCGGAGAGGAGGGGAGGTCTGGAAACACCATATATTTT. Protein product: CATSRDLGEEGRSGNTIYF. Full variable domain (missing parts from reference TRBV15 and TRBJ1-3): DAMVIQNPRYQVTQFGKPVTLSCSQTLNHNVMYWYQQKSSQAPKLLFHYYDKDFNNEADTPDNFQSRRPNTSFCFLDIRSPGLGDTAMYLCATSRDLGEEGRSGNTIYFGEGSWLTVV.

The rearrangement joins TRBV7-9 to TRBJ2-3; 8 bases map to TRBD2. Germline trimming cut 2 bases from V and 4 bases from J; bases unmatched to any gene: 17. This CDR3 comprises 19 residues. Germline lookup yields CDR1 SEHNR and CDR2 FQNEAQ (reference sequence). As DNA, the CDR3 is TGTGCCAGCAGCTTATCGACTAGCGAGAGGCTATATTCGCCAGATACGCAGTATTTT. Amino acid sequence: CASSLSTSERLYSPDTQYF.

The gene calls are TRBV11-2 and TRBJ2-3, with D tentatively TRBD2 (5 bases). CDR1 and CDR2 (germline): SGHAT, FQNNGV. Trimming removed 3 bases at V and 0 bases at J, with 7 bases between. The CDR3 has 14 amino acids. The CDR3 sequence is CASSFGLSTDTQYF. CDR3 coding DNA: TGTGCCAGCAGCTTCGGACTGAGCACAGATACGCAGTATTTT.

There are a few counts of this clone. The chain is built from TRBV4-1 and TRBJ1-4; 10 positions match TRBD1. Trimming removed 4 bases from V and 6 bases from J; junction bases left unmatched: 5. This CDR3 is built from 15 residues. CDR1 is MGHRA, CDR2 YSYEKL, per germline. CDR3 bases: TGCGCCAGCAGCCCACGGGACAGGGGCTATGAAAAACTGTTTTTT. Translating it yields CASSPRDRGYEKLFF.

The CDR3 bases are TGCGCCAGCAGCCAGGGGCGGACAGGGCTCAATGAGCAGTTCTTC. This encodes CASSQGRTGLNEQFF. The rearrangement links TRBV4-1 to TRBJ2-1, with 8 bases that match TRBD1. V gave up 3 bases and J gave up 6 bases; unmatched junction bases: 7. Per germline, CDR1 MGHRA and CDR2 YSYEKL. This CDR3 comprises 15 residues.

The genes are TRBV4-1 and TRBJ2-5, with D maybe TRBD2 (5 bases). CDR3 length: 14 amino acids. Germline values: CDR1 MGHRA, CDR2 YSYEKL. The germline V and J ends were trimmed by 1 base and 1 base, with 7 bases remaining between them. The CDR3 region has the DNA TGCGCCAGCAGCCAAGGACTACTCCAAGAGACCCAGTACTTC. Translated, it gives CASSQGLLQETQYF.

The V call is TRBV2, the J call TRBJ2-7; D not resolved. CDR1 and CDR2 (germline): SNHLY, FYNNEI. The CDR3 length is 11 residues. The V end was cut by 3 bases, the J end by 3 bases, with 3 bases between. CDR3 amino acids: CASSDRYEQYF. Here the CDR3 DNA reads TGTGCCAGCAGTGACCGCTACGAGCAGTACTTC.

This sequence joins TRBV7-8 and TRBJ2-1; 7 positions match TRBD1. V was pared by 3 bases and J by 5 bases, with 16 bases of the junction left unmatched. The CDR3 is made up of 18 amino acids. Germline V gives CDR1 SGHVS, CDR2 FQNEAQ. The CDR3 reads CASSFRPKPGQYNNEQFF. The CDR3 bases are TGTGCCAGCAGCTTTCGCCCTAAACCGGGACAGTACAACAATGAGCAGTTCTTC.